These T cell receptor beta chains were read from a single sample in a study of identical twins. TCRdb redid the calling of the 5' RACE reads with MiXCR, one entry per CDR3 protein. The sample gives roughly 770,000 distinct CDR3 sequences, roughly 20% of which show up once; around 12% is in the top ten. This same sample was also part of a study on T cells expressing NK-cell markers.

The sample was PBMCs. The receptors come from a woman aged 18-30 years in good health. Both conserved end residues are trimmed from each CDR3. A D gene is named only where the DNA matches it firmly. Not all rows give a size; the values are once, few, many and, for expanded clones, a class.

j_gene,abundance,d_gene,v_gene,CDR3aa
TRBJ2-5,-,TRBD1,TRBV29-1,SVGDPSGTGYQY
TRBJ2-3,-,TRBD1,TRBV10-1,ASRRTGTDTQY
TRBJ2-5,-,-,TRBV6-1,TSSARPTSSSETQY
TRBJ2-7,-,TRBD2,TRBV20-1,SARLAGTYEQY
TRBJ2-1,-,-,TRBV14,ASSQEYETEQF
TRBJ1-3,-,-,TRBV5-5,ASSLDVSGNTIY
TRBJ2-3,-,-,TRBV15,ATSRGTKGYADTQY
TRBJ2-7,few,-,TRBV6-2/TRBV6-3,ASRPHPTYEQY
TRBJ2-7,-,-,TRBV21-1,ASRRDHRSYEQY
TRBJ2-3,few,TRBD2,TRBV20-1,SAHSGGLTDTQY
TRBJ2-2,few,-,TRBV5-1,ATASGSNTGELF
TRBJ2-7,few,TRBD1,TRBV19,ASADRGGWEQY
TRBJ2-1,few,TRBD2,TRBV12-3/TRBV12-4,ASSFGTSGRATGIEQF